This T cell receptor beta chain was obtained from a study of blood T cell repertoires in COVID-19. For the study at large: T cells, B-cell-depleted T cells, or PBMCs provided the cDNA or gDNA that served as material.

The CDR3 has 15 amino acids. Germline V CDR1 and CDR2: MNHEY, SVGAGI. The trim removed 2 bases at V and 8 bases at J, leaving 1 base unmatched. How the authors handled the data: The assay estimated nucleated cells by amplifying reference gene primers. Method: immunoSEQ multiplex PCR; TCRdb's copy keeps in-frame clones and lacks some. V, J and clone size were drawn from that table, and D and trimming were deduced from the DNA. Here the sample spans roughly 230,000 clones, around 90% being singletons. Seattle researchers signed up patients amid active infection and tracked them longitudinally. This clonotype originated in a woman aged 60-70 years with COVID-19, enrolled during active disease. The chain joins TRBV6-5 to TRBJ2-1; 15 bases are shared with TRBD2. Specimen: peripheral blood. Here the CDR3 DNA reads TGTGCCAGCAGTTACGGGACTAGCGGGGGGTATGAGCAGTTCTTC. This codes for CASSYGTSGGYEQFF.